The next 9 T cell receptor beta chains were all read from a single sample in a study of early T cells in non-severe SARS-CoV-2 infection (dated by TCRdb to 2020 to 2023). The receptor library was made with 5' RACE. The sequencer listed for this sample is NextSeq 500. Through fastp at Q25 and MiXCR, TCRdb rebuilt clones from the public reads, retaining in-frame beta chains. Each CDR3 protein gets just one entry, which takes the most common genes and DNA from the rows behind it. This sample has about 110,000 distinct CDR3 sequences in its table, and around 12% of those were observed once. Clones ranked in the top ten supply 3% to 4.5% of the sample. The starting material was whole blood, obtained at baseline. These receptors originate from an adult who was a healthcare worker with PCR-confirmed SARS-CoV-2 infection or an uninfected control (not recorded which).

The V gene is TRBV25-1, the J gene TRBJ2-1, with 12 positions matching TRBD2. V lost 6 bases, J lost 0 bases, and 3 bases stayed unmatched. The germline V gene has CDR1 MGHDK and CDR2 SYGVNS. The length of the CDR3 is 16 residues. Here the CDR3 reads CASRGTSGFSYNEQFF. The DNA for the CDR3 is TGTGCCAGCAGGGGGACTAGCGGGTTCTCCTACAATGAGCAGTTCTTC.

The rearrangement joins TRBV24-1 to TRBJ2-3; 10 bases align to TRBD2. Germline V gene lookup returns CDR1 KGHDR and CDR2 SFDVKD. With 5 bases clipped from V and 2 bases from J, the junction kept 9 bases outside the gene matches. CDR3 length: 17 amino acids. CDR3: CATSAPNLAGDTDTQYF. The CDR3 DNA sequence: TGTGCCACCAGTGCACCCAACCTAGCGGGGGACACAGATACGCAGTATTTT.

This clonotype was counted a few times. J is TRBJ2-1 and V is TRBV19, with D perhaps TRBD2 (6 bases). V lost 5 bases and J lost 0, with 11 bases in between. Germline CDR1 and CDR2: LNHDA and SQIVND (reference sequence). This CDR3 has 15 amino acids. CDR3: CASSRSGYSYNEQFF. CDR3 in DNA: TGTGCCAGTAGTCGTAGCGGCTACTCCTACAATGAGCAGTTCTTC.

This clonotype was counted many times. The chain joins TRBV29-1 to TRBJ2-7; 8 bases are shared with TRBD2. The CDR3 is 15 amino acids. Germline V gives CDR1 SQVTM, CDR2 ANQGSEA. V dropped 0 bases and J dropped 7; count of bases not matched to a gene: 11. The CDR3 nucleotides read TGCAGCGTTGAAGAACTAGCGGCTAGGCCCGGGGAGCAGTACTTC. This codes for CSVEELAARPGEQYF.

This clonotype was seen only a few times. This chain uses TRBV7-3 with TRBJ2-7; D is unresolved. Germline CDR1 SGHTA, CDR2 FQGTGA. Trimming stripped 2 bases from V and 1 base from J, with 9 bases between. The CDR3 consists of 14 residues. The CDR3 DNA reads as TGTGCCAGCAGCTTAGGCCCAGCTTCCTACGAGCAGTACTTC. Protein sequence: CASSLGPASYEQYF.

The J gene is TRBJ2-7, the V gene TRBV20-1, with TRBD2 identical over 13 bases. Germline trimming cut 2 bases from V and 2 bases from J; bases unmatched to any gene: 9. CDR1 is DFQATT and CDR2 is SNEGSKA in the germline V gene (reference sequence). The CDR3 contains 17 residues. Written as DNA, the CDR3 is TGCAGTGCTAGACTAAGGACTAGCGGGGGCCATACCTACGAGCAGTACTTC. Protein sequence: CSARLRTSGGHTYEQYF.

This clonotype was recorded at least ten times. The CDR3 is CASSYGRRTGYEQYF. CDR3 nucleotide sequence: TGTGCCAGCAGCTACGGACGCCGGACCGGCTACGAGCAGTACTTC. The rearrangement uses TRBV7-9 and TRBJ2-7, with unresolved D. Germline V gives CDR1 SEHNR, CDR2 FQNEAQ (reference sequence). The CDR3 contains 15 residues. V lost 4 bases, J lost 3 bases, and 16 bases lay in between.

The chain is built from TRBV6-5 and TRBJ2-6; 7 bases are shared with TRBD1. The CDR3 spans 19 residues. CDR1 and CDR2 from the germline V gene are MNHEY and SVGAGI. Trimming took 3 bases from V and 0 from J; bases not matched to a gene: 11. CDR3 amino acids: CASSYKWTGHSSGANVLTF. For the CDR3, the DNA is TGTGCCAGCAGTTATAAGTGGACAGGCCATAGCTCTGGGGCCAACGTCCTGACTTTC.

This clonotype was recorded many times. The J gene is TRBJ2-5, the V gene TRBV5-1, with D possibly called TRBD1 or TRBD2 (5 bases each). There are 14 residues in the CDR3. V was pared by 4 bases and J by 5 bases, with 15 bases between. Germline CDR1 and CDR2: SGHRS and YFSETQ. As DNA, the CDR3 is TGCGCCAGCAGCATGGGACCTCAAACCGAGACCCAGTACTTC. Encoded protein: CASSMGPQTETQYF.